A single T cell receptor (beta chain) is shown here with its context. This specimen belongs to a study of control samples from healthy donors and cancer patients. Clones were sequenced by immunoSEQ multiplex PCR, and TCRdb holds only the in-frame ones, with some missing. Among 120,000 to 150,000 clones listed, about 91% were seen once. CDR1 and CDR2 (germline): MDHEN, SYDVKM. V was shortened by 4 bases and J by 4 bases, with 4 bases between the two germline ends. The CDR3 consists of 11 residues. This sequence was found in a man aged 25 to 40 in good health. V usage is TRBV28 and J usage is TRBJ1-2; D is unclear. Sequenced material: blood. The CDR3 bases are TGTGCCAGCAGTTCCCGCTATGGCTACACCTTC. This encodes CASSSRYGYTF.